The 4 T cell receptor beta chains presented below share a single source sample, sequenced in a study of cytomegalovirus exposure and HLA in healthy donors. The PCR was carried out with 60 Vbeta primers and 13 Jbeta primers. Some clones are missing from TCRdb's copy, which holds only in-frame ones; the method was immunoSEQ multiplex PCR. The sample comprises about 140,000 clones, approximately 68% of which are singletons, and around 4.7% rests with the top ten. What was sequenced was PBMCs. The receptors originated from a man in his 60s in good health and CMV-seronegative.

Here the CDR3 DNA reads TGTGCCAGCTCACCACCGGGCGGGAGGGTTAACGAGCAGTACTTC. As protein: CASSPPGGRVNEQYF. The chain combines TRBV18 with TRBJ2-7; 9 bases align to TRBD2. Trimming took 0 bases from V and 5 from J; bases not matched to a gene: 5. In germline, CDR1 is KGHSH, CDR2 LQKENI. This CDR3 spans 15 amino acids. The full variable domain, rest sourced from reference TRBV18 and TRBJ2-7, is NAGVMQNPRHLVRRRGQEARLRCSPMKGHSHVYWYRQLPEEGLKFMVYLQKENIIDESGMPKERFSAEFPKEGPSILRIQQVVRGDSAAYFCASSPPGGRVNEQYFGPGTRLTVT.

There are a few counts of this clone. V usage is TRBV2 and J usage is TRBJ1-6; D is unresolved. The V and J ends lost 3 bases and 4 bases respectively, with 10 bases between them. This CDR3 region has 15 residues. CDR1 is SNHLY and CDR2 is FYNNEI in the germline V gene. The CDR3 DNA reads as TGTGCCAGCAGTGAGGGCAGCAGATATAATTCACCCCTCCACTTT. Translation: CASSEGSRYNSPLHF. Full variable domain (outside the CDR3, taken from reference TRBV2 and TRBJ1-6): EPEVTQTPSHQVTQMGQEVILRCVPISNHLYFYWYRQILGQKVEFLVSFYNNEISEKSEIFDDQFSVERPDGSNFTLKIRSTKLEDSAMYFCASSEGSRYNSPLHFGNGTRLTVT.

This clone was recorded a few times. The chain couples TRBV15 to TRBJ2-4; 8 positions match TRBD1. V trimming: 5 bases; J trimming: 5 bases; junction bases outside the gene matches: 17. CDR1 and CDR2 from the germline V gene are LNHNV and YYDKDF (reference sequence). The CDR3 has 18 amino acids. CDR3: CATSRLLGADRGENIQYF. The CDR3 region has the DNA TGTGCCACCAGCCGCCTCCTGGGGGCCGACAGGGGCGAAAACATTCAGTACTTC.

The gene calls are TRBV9 and TRBJ2-1, with 8 bases identical to TRBD2. Trimming took 1 base from V and 3 from J; bases not matched to a gene: 6. Germline V gene sequence: CDR1 SGDLS, CDR2 YYNGEE. The CDR3 runs 16 residues. DNA of the CDR3: TGTGCCAGCAGCGTAAGGAGCGGGGGAGTCTACAATGAGCAGTTCTTC. This encodes CASSVRSGGVYNEQFF.